One sample yielded the 20 T cell receptor beta chains listed below, sequenced in a study of chemoradiotherapy in HPV16-positive cancers. Libraries were prepared by immunoSEQ multiplex PCR; TCRdb keeps only in-frame clonotypes and omits some of them. This table holds about 31,000 clones, more than 75% found once. Sequenced material: blood, taken from a patient who underwent chemoradiotherapy. These receptors were obtained from a human donor with HPV-associated anogenital cancer.

The chain combines TRBV29-1 with TRBJ2-1; possibly TRBD2 for D (6 bases). The CDR3 is 14 residues long. CDR1 and CDR2 (germline): SQVTM, ANQGSEA. The V gene lost 3 bases and the J gene lost 6 bases, with 15 bases spanning the gap. For the CDR3, the DNA is TGCAGCGTTGATTCGGGACTTTTGGGCAATGAGCAGTTCTTC. It encodes CSVDSGLLGNEQFF.

V and J are TRBV7-2 and TRBJ2-5; D gene unclear. Germline assignment: CDR1 SGHTA and CDR2 FQGNSA. V dropped 4 bases and J dropped 5 bases, with 14 bases sitting between them. CDR3 length: 14 amino acids. Here the CDR3 DNA reads TGTGCCAGCAGCTCACGGGCCCTGGAGGAGACCCAGTACTTC. It yields the protein CASSSRALEETQYF.

The chain employs TRBV27 and TRBJ1-1; maybe TRBD1 (6 bases). The CDR3 runs to 13 residues. Germline V CDR1 and CDR2: MNHEY, SMNVEV (reference sequence). V shed 5 bases and J shed 8 bases, with 15 bases lying between them. The CDR3 reads CASSLWTGAEAFF. In nucleotides, the CDR3 is TGTGCCAGCAGTCTCTGGACGGGGGCCGAAGCTTTCTTT.

The J gene is TRBJ2-5, the V gene TRBV30; 9 bases match TRBD1. The V gene end was trimmed by 5 bases and the J gene end by 4 bases; junction bases not matched to a gene: 8. CDR3 length: 14 residues. Germline CDR1 reads GTSNPN; CDR2 reads SVGIG (reference sequence). Here the CDR3 reads CAWGPGTGLETQYF. CDR3 nucleotide sequence: TGTGCCTGGGGACCCGGGACAGGGTTAGAGACCCAGTACTTC.

This clone was observed once. This sequence joins TRBV11-2 and TRBJ2-1; 8 bases line up with TRBD2. With V trimmed by 4 bases and J by 9 bases, 17 bases remained unmatched. The CDR3 is 17 residues long. The germline gives CDR1 SGHAT, CDR2 FQNNGV. The CDR3 DNA is TGTGCCAGCAGCTCCCTGAGGGGGGGGACTAGAGCTAGTGAGCAGTTCTTC. It specifies CASSSLRGGTRASEQFF.

The chain is built from TRBV2 and TRBJ1-2; the match to TRBD1 covers 7 bases. This CDR3 has 14 residues. Germline V CDR1 and CDR2: SNHLY, FYNNEI. Trimming removed 2 bases from V and 7 bases from J; junction bases left unmatched: 7. CDR3 DNA sequence: TGTGCCAGCAGTGAAATAGGGGGCGCGGGTGGCTACACCTTC. It codes for CASSEIGGAGGYTF.

There are a few counts of this clone. The V and J genes are TRBV5-1 and TRBJ1-2; no definite D call. Trimming cost V 4 bases and J 0 bases, with 13 bases left between them. Per the germline V gene, CDR1 is SGHRS and CDR2 is YFSETQ. There are 15 residues in the CDR3. CDR3 DNA sequence: TGCGCCAGCAGCCCCCGACAAACTTCTAACTATGGCTACACCTTC. It is translated as CASSPRQTSNYGYTF.

The chain carries TRBV9 and TRBJ1-2; TRBD1 might be the D (6 bases). V shed 4 bases and J shed 5 bases, with 21 bases lying between them. This CDR3 is built from 16 residues. Germline lookup yields CDR1 SGDLS and CDR2 YYNGEE. Written as DNA, the CDR3 is TGTGCCAGCAGCAGAAGCGGAGACAGGAGGTTATATGGCTACACCTTC. Protein product: CASSRSGDRRLYGYTF.

The chain uses TRBV15 and TRBJ1-4, with D uncertain. Per germline, CDR1 LNHNV and CDR2 YYDKDF (reference sequence). The CDR3 has 19 residues. V was shortened by 1 base and J by 3 bases, with 21 bases between the two germline ends. The CDR3 sequence is CATSRGGVRRVWANEKLFF. The CDR3 nucleotides are TGTGCCACCAGCAGAGGTGGGGTACGAAGGGTTTGGGCTAATGAAAAACTGTTTTTT.

The chain combines TRBV9 with TRBJ2-5; D gene unclear. This CDR3 is 14 amino acids long. CDR1 is SGDLS and CDR2 is YYNGEE in the germline V gene. V lost 0 bases and J 7 bases, leaving 13 bases between the germline ends. For the CDR3, the DNA is TGTGCCAGCAGCGTAGATCCCGGTCCTGGGACCCAGTACTTC. The encoded protein is CASSVDPGPGTQYF.

The chain recombines TRBV6-5 with TRBJ2-3; 8 bases agree with TRBD1. The CDR3 runs 15 residues. V lost 3 bases to trimming and J lost 4 bases; unmatched junction nucleotides: 6. The germline V gene encodes CDR1 MNHEY and CDR2 SVGAGI. DNA of the CDR3: TGTGCCAGCAGTTATTCGGTACAGGGGGCAGATACGCAGTATTTT. This encodes CASSYSVQGADTQYF.

The chain employs TRBV5-1 and TRBJ2-1, with 10 nucleotides matching TRBD2. This CDR3 is 21 amino acids long. Germline assignment: CDR1 SGHRS and CDR2 YFSETQ. V was pared by 4 bases and J by 0 bases, with 19 bases of the junction left unmatched. The CDR3 reads CASSRLTNTGTSVSSYNEQFF. CDR3 DNA: TGCGCCAGCAGCCGCCTTACCAATACCGGGACTAGCGTAAGCTCCTACAATGAGCAGTTCTTC.

This clone was seen once. The V call is TRBV18, the J call TRBJ2-1; 9 bases line up with TRBD2. The J segment lost 5 bases and the V segment lost 0 bases, leaving 5 bases of the junction unmatched. The CDR3 spans 16 residues. Germline loops: CDR1 KGHSH, CDR2 LQKENI. CDR3 region: CASSPPHSGGNNEQFF. CDR3 nucleotides: TGTGCCAGCTCACCACCTCATAGCGGGGGCAACAATGAGCAGTTCTTC. Using reference TRBV18 and TRBJ2-1 for the parts outside the CDR3, the full variable domain is NAGVMQNPRHLVRRRGQEARLRCSPMKGHSHVYWYRQLPEEGLKFMVYLQKENIIDESGMPKERFSAEFPKEGPSILRIQQVVRGDSAAYFCASSPPHSGGNNEQFFGPGTRLTVL.

This chain connects TRBV5-5 to TRBJ1-1, with D possibly TRBD1 on 5 matching bases. There are 15 residues in the CDR3. V gave up 1 base and J gave up 0 bases, with 10 bases separating them. Germline lookup yields CDR1 SGHKS and CDR2 YYEKEE (reference sequence). This CDR3 reads CASSLRGMMNTEAFF. The CDR3 DNA sequence: TGTGCCAGCAGCTTGAGGGGTATGATGAACACTGAAGCTTTCTTT.

To note about this clone: Compared with germline, one end of the junction differs, possibly owing to a read error. This chain connects TRBV11-2 to TRBJ2-2, with 7 bases lining up with TRBD1. This CDR3 is 12 amino acids long. Per germline, CDR1 SGHAT and CDR2 FQNNGV. CDR3 nucleotide sequence: TGTGCCAGCAGCTTGATCTCAGGGGGGCTGTTTTTT. Its protein is CASSLISGGLFF.

The chain is built from TRBV2 and TRBJ1-1; D is unresolved. Looked up from germline, CDR1 is SNHLY and CDR2 is FYNNEI. The CDR3 has 15 amino acids. Trimming stripped 7 bases from V and 0 bases from J, with 15 bases between. Written as DNA, the CDR3 is TGTGCCAGCATCTGGAGTTTAGAAATGAACACTGAAGCTTTCTTT. This encodes CASIWSLEMNTEAFF.

This sequence joins TRBV5-4 and TRBJ1-6; no firm D call. The germline V gene encodes CDR1 SGHNT and CDR2 YYREEE (reference sequence). V dropped 4 bases and J dropped 6 bases, with 8 bases sitting between them. The CDR3 loop spans 13 amino acids. CDR3 in DNA: TGTGCCAGCAGCACCCGACTTAATTCACCCCTCCACTTT. It codes for CASSTRLNSPLHF.

This chain uses TRBV5-1 with TRBJ1-5, with D maybe TRBD1 (6 bases). This CDR3 is built from 15 residues. The V gene lost 0 bases and the J gene lost 2 bases, with 9 bases spanning the gap. Germline V gene lookup returns CDR1 SGHRS and CDR2 YFSETQ. CDR3 protein: CASSLEGVGNQPQHF. CDR3 nucleotides: TGCGCCAGCAGCTTGGAGGGGGTTGGCAATCAGCCCCAGCATTTT.

The rearrangement joins TRBV5-1 to TRBJ2-6; 10 bases fit TRBD1. Germline loops: CDR1 SGHRS, CDR2 YFSETQ. The CDR3 sequence is 18 residues long. The V segment lost 3 bases and the J segment 2 bases; nucleotides outside the gene matches: 8. CDR3: CASSSGQGVKTGANVLTF. As DNA, the CDR3 is TGCGCCAGCAGCTCCGGACAGGGGGTAAAAACTGGGGCCAACGTCCTGACTTTC.

With respect to this clone: Other DNA sequences from this sample encode an identical CDR3 as well. The V call is TRBV7-6, the J call TRBJ1-2; possible D gene TRBD1, 6 bases. The CDR3 runs to 13 residues. The V gene lost 2 bases and the J gene lost 6 bases, with 10 bases spanning the gap. CDR1 and CDR2 (germline): SGHVS, FNYEAQ. The CDR3 is CASSLSGADGYTF. The CDR3 DNA reads as TGTGCCAGCAGCTTATCGGGGGCTGATGGCTACACCTTC. Together with reference TRBV7-6 and TRBJ1-2, the CDR3 gives the full variable domain: GAGVSQSPRYKVTKRGQDVALRCDPISGHVSLYWYRQALGQGPEFLTYFNYEAQQDKSGLPNDRFSAERPEGSISTLTIQRTEQRDSAMYRCASSLSGADGYTFGSGTRLTVV.